The TCR beta chain under discussion was sequenced for a study of blood T cell repertoires in COVID-19. Germline CDR1 reads GTSNPN; CDR2 reads SVGIG (reference sequence). The CDR3 runs 13 residues. Trimming took 2 bases from V and 2 from J, leaving 9 bases between them. In the original workflow: Quantification of nucleated cells was approximated via reference gene primer amplification. Generated by immunoSEQ multiplex PCR, the TCRdb table keeps only in-frame clones and is missing some. That table furnishes V, J and clone size, whereas the DNA furnished D and trimming. This sample yields approximately 150,000 clones, of which approximately 91% are seen a single time; approximately 5% belongs to the top ten.

J is TRBJ1-1 and V is TRBV30; possible D gene TRBD1, 6 bases. The specimen sequenced was peripheral blood. The sequence was obtained from a man between 18 and 35 years old with COVID-19, enrolled during active disease. CDR3 in amino acids: CAWSLGQNTEAFF. CDR3 in DNA: TGTGCCTGGAGTTTGGGACAAAACACTGAAGCTTTCTTT. Full variable domain (missing parts from reference TRBV30 and TRBJ1-1): SQTIHQWPATLVQPVGSPLSLECTVEGTSNPNLYWYRQAAGRGLQLLFYSVGIGQISSEVPQNLSASRPQDRQFILSSKKLLLSDSGFYLCAWSLGQNTEAFFGQGTRLTVV.